This T cell receptor (beta chain) was identified in a study of T cell responses to AZD1222 COVID-19 vaccine. Study findings and constraints: Baseline serology detected seropositivity in only 5 to 7 AZD1222 recipients.

There are 16 residues in the CDR3. J lost 1 base, V lost 3 bases, and 4 bases had no gene match. Germline CDR1 and CDR2: SGHRS and YFSETQ. Some clones are missing from TCRdb's copy, which holds only in-frame ones; the method was immunoSEQ multiplex PCR. The sample has around 160,000 clones; 75% to 95% are singletons. In regard to this clone: Its specificity is not known.

V gene TRBV5-1 combines with J gene TRBJ2-2; TRBD1 agrees at 9 bases. This sequence was found in an adult in good health. The sequencing here drew on peripheral blood, taken on day 0 of MenACWY control vaccination. The chain's CDR3 is CASSSQGARNTGELFF. For the CDR3, the DNA is TGCGCCAGCAGCTCACAGGGGGCGCGGAACACCGGGGAGCTGTTTTTT.